This T cell receptor (beta chain) was found in a study of blood T cell repertoires in COVID-19. Study as a whole: Acute-phase and convalescent COVID-19 samples originated in the United States, Italy and Spain.

Clones were sequenced by immunoSEQ multiplex PCR, and TCRdb holds only the in-frame ones, with some missing. The profile covers about 150,000 clones, with around nine tenths appearing a single time and over 2% taken by the ten largest. The J segment lost 8 bases and the V segment lost 2 bases, leaving 7 bases of the junction unmatched. The CDR3 totals 14 residues. From germline, CDR1 is SGHTA and CDR2 FQGNSA. This sequence originates from a woman older than 75 with COVID-19, enrolled during active disease. The chain recombines TRBV7-2 with TRBJ1-2; 8 nucleotides line up with TRBD1. Material: peripheral blood. The CDR3: CASSLQDRATGYTF. As DNA, the CDR3 is TGTGCCAGCAGCTTACAGGACAGGGCCACGGGCTACACCTTC.